The entry below gives a single T cell receptor (beta chain) sequence along with its context. Its target is unknown. These data are taken from a study of cytomegalovirus exposure and HLA in healthy donors. Whole-study findings and limits: The study found most TCR sequences rare, yet found some public TCRs in many donors. Confirmation in vitro established that a few CMV-associated chains were specific for CMV antigens. Later analysis demonstrated an association between a missense DCLRE1C variant and TCR beta V- and J-gene trimming.

The V segment lost 1 base and the J segment 7 bases; nucleotides outside the gene matches: 13. Germline V gives CDR1 SGHRS, CDR2 YFSETQ. CDR3 length: 18 amino acids. It was with 60 Vbeta and 13 Jbeta primers that the PCR ran. The table came from immunoSEQ multiplex PCR; TCRdb's copy has only in-frame clones and leaves some out. This table holds around 88,000 clones. The source is a girl aged 10 to 17 in good health and CMV-seropositive. Sequences were obtained from PBMCs. The rearrangement links TRBV5-1 to TRBJ1-6, with 8 bases identical to TRBD1. The CDR3 coding sequence is TGCGCCAGCAGCTTGCCCCACGACAGGGGTGTTGAGAATTCACCCCTCCACTTT. Residues: CASSLPHDRGVENSPLHF.